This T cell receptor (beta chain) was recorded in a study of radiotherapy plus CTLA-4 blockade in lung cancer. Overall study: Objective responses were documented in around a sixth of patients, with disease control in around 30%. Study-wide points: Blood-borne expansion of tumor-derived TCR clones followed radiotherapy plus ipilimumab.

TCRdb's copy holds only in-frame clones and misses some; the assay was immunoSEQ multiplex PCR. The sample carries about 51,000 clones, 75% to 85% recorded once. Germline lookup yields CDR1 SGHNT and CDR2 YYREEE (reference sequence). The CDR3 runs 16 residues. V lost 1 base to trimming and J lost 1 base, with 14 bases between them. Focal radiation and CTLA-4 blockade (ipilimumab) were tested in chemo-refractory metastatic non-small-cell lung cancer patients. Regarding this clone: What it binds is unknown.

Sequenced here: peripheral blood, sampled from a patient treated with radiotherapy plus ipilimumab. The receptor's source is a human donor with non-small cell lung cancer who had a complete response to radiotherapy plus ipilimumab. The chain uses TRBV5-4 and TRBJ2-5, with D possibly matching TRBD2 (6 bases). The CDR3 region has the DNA TGTGCCAGCAGCTTGCGTGCGGGGTCCCTCCAAGAGACCCAGTACTTC. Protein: CASSLRAGSLQETQYF.